Shown below are 23 T cell receptor beta chains from a single sample sequenced in a study of cytomegalovirus exposure and HLA in healthy donors. Repertoires were generated with immunoSEQ multiplex PCR, while TCRdb's copy carries only in-frame clones and drops some. This repertoire shows roughly 260,000 clones, roughly 89% found once; its top ten account for around 3%. The source material was PBMCs. These receptor sequences come from a man aged 18 to 29 in good health and CMV-seronegative.

The CDR3 loop is CASSQSGTGYYNEQFF. The CDR3, as DNA: TGTGCCAGCAGTCAAAGTGGAACAGGGTACTACAATGAGCAGTTCTTC. The J gene is TRBJ2-1, the V gene TRBV6-6; tentative D call: TRBD1 (6 bases). Germline CDR1 reads MNHNY; CDR2 reads SVGAGI (reference sequence). The CDR3 loop spans 16 amino acids. The germline V and J ends were trimmed by 5 bases and 3 bases, with 17 bases remaining between them.

The CDR3 spells CASSISGQGTDTQYF. CDR3 sequence (DNA): TGTGCCAGTAGTATATCGGGACAGGGAACAGATACGCAGTATTTT. This rearrangement joins TRBV19 to TRBJ2-3; 9 bases line up with TRBD1. With V trimmed by 2 bases and J by 3 bases, 3 bases remained unmatched. This CDR3 is 15 amino acids long. CDR1 LNHDA and CDR2 SQIVND come from the germline V gene (reference sequence).

The chain combines TRBV11-2 with TRBJ2-7, with D possibly being TRBD1 (5 bases). This CDR3 is 14 amino acids long. Germline CDR1 and CDR2: SGHAT and FQNNGV. Trimming pared 2 bases from V and 4 bases from J, leaving 12 bases between. CDR3 nucleotide sequence: TGTGCCAGCAGCTTATATGACAGTCGGTACGAGCAGTACTTC. Translating it yields CASSLYDSRYEQYF.

The gene calls are TRBV5-5 and TRBJ1-3, with a possible D match to TRBD1 (6 bases). Trimming left V 4 bases short and J 3 bases short, with 14 bases between. The CDR3 runs to 15 residues. Germline V gene data show CDR1 as SGHKS and CDR2 as YYEKEE (reference sequence). CDR3 DNA: TGTGCCAGCAGCACACCCGGGACACGTGGAAACACCATATATTTT. Encoded protein: CASSTPGTRGNTIYF.

The chain has TRBV28 and TRBJ1-3; 11 bases are shared with TRBD1. V gave up 5 bases and J gave up 0 bases; unmatched junction bases: 9. Germline V gene sequence: CDR1 MDHEN, CDR2 SYDVKM. The CDR3 loop spans 18 amino acids. The CDR3 DNA is TGTGCCAGCAGTCCCCACGGACAGGGGGCGAGCTCTGGAAACACCATATATTTT. It encodes CASSPHGQGASSGNTIYF.

This chain uses TRBV6-1 with TRBJ2-5; 11 nucleotides align to TRBD1. V lost 0 bases and J lost 5; bases outside the gene matches: 5. CDR1 is MNHNS and CDR2 is SASEGT in the germline V gene. The CDR3 covers 16 residues. Here the CDR3 reads CASSEALGQGAETQYF. The CDR3 nucleotides read TGTGCCAGCAGTGAAGCCCTTGGACAGGGGGCGGAGACCCAGTACTTC.

The chain links TRBV5-1 to TRBJ2-7; tentatively, D is TRBD1 (6 bases). The CDR3 is made up of 15 amino acids. CDR1 and CDR2 from the germline V gene are SGHRS and YFSETQ. Trimming removed 6 bases at V and 5 bases at J, with 21 bases between. The CDR3 reads CASTLGASLGHEQYF. CDR3 in DNA: TGCGCCAGCACCCTGGGGGCTAGCCTCGGCCACGAGCAGTACTTC.

V and J are TRBV4-2 and TRBJ2-3; the match to TRBD2 covers 10 bases. Unmatched junction bases numbered 5, after V lost 0 bases and J lost 2 bases. The CDR3 extends over 17 amino acids. Germline lookup yields CDR1 LGHNA and CDR2 YNFKEQ. This CDR3 reads CASSQESSGSNTDTQYF. Written as DNA, the CDR3 is TGTGCCAGCAGCCAAGAGTCTAGCGGGAGTAACACAGATACGCAGTATTTT.

The rearrangement uses TRBV7-2 and TRBJ2-1, with 8 bases matching TRBD1. V was pared by 5 bases and J by 5 bases, with 5 bases of the junction left unmatched. CDR1 and CDR2 (germline): SGHTA, FQGNSA. The length of the CDR3 is 14 residues. The CDR3 region is CASSPDRVHNEQFF. The CDR3, as DNA: TGTGCCAGCAGCCCGGACAGGGTCCACAATGAGCAGTTCTTC.

This chain connects TRBV6-5 to TRBJ2-1; 10 positions agree with TRBD2. CDR1 MNHEY and CDR2 SVGAGI come from the germline V gene. The V gene end was trimmed by 5 bases and the J gene end by 6 bases; junction bases not matched to a gene: 7. The CDR3 covers 15 residues. The CDR3 loop is CASSPRTSGTNEQFF. CDR3 coding DNA: TGTGCCAGCAGTCCCAGGACTAGCGGCACCAATGAGCAGTTCTTC.

This sequence joins TRBV27 and TRBJ2-7, with D perhaps matching TRBD1 (7 bases). Germline loops: CDR1 MNHEY, CDR2 SMNVEV (reference sequence). Trimming took 7 bases from V and 3 from J, leaving 13 bases between them. The CDR3 loop spans 13 amino acids. CDR3 nucleotide sequence: TGTGCCAGCATGGCAGGGGGGAACTACGAGCAGTACTTC. This encodes CASMAGGNYEQYF.

The rearrangement joins TRBV6-6 to TRBJ2-6; D is perhaps TRBD2 (5 bases). The CDR3 is 16 residues long. Per germline, CDR1 MNHNY and CDR2 SVGAGI (reference sequence). Deletions cut 2 bases from V and 1 base from J, with 9 bases between. CDR3 nucleotide sequence: TGTGCCAGCAGTTACACCCGGGGTTCTGGGGCCAACGTCCTGACTTTC. Translated, it gives CASSYTRGSGANVLTF.

This chain links TRBV2 with TRBJ2-1, with 14 nucleotides matching TRBD2. The CDR3 is 17 residues long. The V gene end was trimmed by 4 bases and the J gene end by 5 bases; junction bases not matched to a gene: 7. Germline CDR1 is SNHLY and CDR2 is FYNNEI. The CDR3 loop reads CASSGLAGGPGDNEQFF. The CDR3 nucleotides are TGTGCCAGCAGTGGACTAGCGGGAGGGCCTGGGGACAATGAGCAGTTCTTC. The full variable domain, completed using reference TRBV2 and TRBJ2-1, is EPEVTQTPSHQVTQMGQEVILRCVPISNHLYFYWYRQILGQKVEFLVSFYNNEISEKSEIFDDQFSVERPDGSNFTLKIRSTKLEDSAMYFCASSGLAGGPGDNEQFFGPGTRLTVL.

The V gene is TRBV6-5, the J gene TRBJ1-1; the D is unclear. Trimming stripped 2 bases from V and 7 bases from J, with 8 bases between. Looked up from germline, CDR1 is MNHEY and CDR2 is SVGAGI. The CDR3 has 12 residues. In nucleotides, the CDR3 is TGTGCCAGCAGTTACAAGGAGAGTGAAGCTTTCTTT. This codes for CASSYKESEAFF.

The rearrangement links TRBV28 to TRBJ2-7; no reliable D call. V was shortened by 10 bases and J by 0 bases, with 10 bases between the two germline ends. The germline gives CDR1 MDHEN, CDR2 SYDVKM. The CDR3 has 12 residues. CDR3 in DNA: TGTGCCACCTCACGGAGCTCCTACGAGCAGTACTTC. This codes for CATSRSSYEQYF.

The chain uses TRBV7-2 and TRBJ1-2; D uncertain. V gave up 3 bases and J gave up 8 bases, with 10 bases separating them. Germline V CDR1 and CDR2: SGHTA, FQGNSA. This CDR3 has 12 amino acids. DNA of the CDR3: TGTGCCAGCAGCTTGCAAAGAGGGGGCTACACCTTC. This sequence encodes CASSLQRGGYTF.

The chain joins TRBV28 to TRBJ1-2, with a possible D match to TRBD1 (6 bases). V lost 4 bases and J lost 1, with 19 bases in between. The CDR3 is made up of 17 amino acids. Per germline, CDR1 MDHEN and CDR2 SYDVKM. This CDR3 is CASSYTYRDNINYGYTF. CDR3 DNA: TGTGCCAGCAGTTATACTTACCGGGACAATATTAACTATGGCTACACCTTC.

The V and J genes are TRBV6-5 and TRBJ2-7; D possibly corresponds to TRBD1 (6 bases). CDR1 and CDR2 from the germline V gene are MNHEY and SVGAGI. The CDR3 is 14 amino acids. Deletions cut 2 bases from V and 6 bases from J, with 14 bases between. The CDR3, as DNA: TGTGCCAGCAGTTACAGTACAGGGTTCGGCGAGCAGTACTTC. Translation: CASSYSTGFGEQYF.

The rearrangement joins TRBV5-4 to TRBJ2-7, with 13 bases matching TRBD2. The CDR3 covers 16 residues. Germline trimming cut 3 bases from V and 3 bases from J; bases unmatched to any gene: 6. Per the germline V gene, CDR1 is SGHNT and CDR2 is YYREEE (reference sequence). DNA of the CDR3: TGTGCCAGCAGCTCAGGACTAGCGGGAGACTACTACGAGCAGTACTTC. As protein: CASSSGLAGDYYEQYF.

This chain links TRBV28 with TRBJ1-5; D possibly corresponds to TRBD1 (6 bases). V was cut by 4 bases and J by 4 bases, with 14 bases left in between. The CDR3 has 15 residues. The germline CDR1 and CDR2 sequences are MDHEN and SYDVKM. The CDR3 sequence: CASSSLGTPNQPQHF. The CDR3 DNA sequence: TGTGCCAGCAGTTCCCTCGGGACACCTAATCAGCCCCAGCATTTT. The full variable domain, its missing parts supplied by reference TRBV28 and TRBJ1-5, is DVKVTQSSRYLVKRTGEKVFLECVQDMDHENMFWYRQDPGLGLRLIYFSYDVKMKEKGDIPEGYSVSREKKERFSLILESASTNQTSMYLCASSSLGTPNQPQHFGDGTRLSIL.

The V call is TRBV18, the J call TRBJ1-2; 11 bases line up with TRBD1. The J segment lost 1 base and the V segment lost 1 base, leaving 5 bases of the junction unmatched. There are 17 residues in the CDR3. CDR1 and CDR2 from the germline V gene are KGHSH and LQKENI. CDR3 sequence (DNA): TGTGCCAGCTCACCACTCGGGACAGGGGGGCTTAACTATGGCTACACCTTC. This gives the protein CASSPLGTGGLNYGYTF. The full variable domain, with the rest looked up from reference TRBV18 and TRBJ1-2, is NAGVMQNPRHLVRRRGQEARLRCSPMKGHSHVYWYRQLPEEGLKFMVYLQKENIIDESGMPKERFSAEFPKEGPSILRIQQVVRGDSAAYFCASSPLGTGGLNYGYTFGSGTRLTVV.

The chain carries TRBV12-5 and TRBJ2-1, with 9 positions matching TRBD1. With V trimmed by 6 bases and J by 5 bases, 8 bases remained unmatched. Germline assignment: CDR1 LGHNT and CDR2 FRNRAP. This CDR3 has 15 amino acids. DNA for the CDR3: TGTGCTAGTGGGGACCGGGACAGGGCCCACAATGAGCAGTTCTTC. The encoded protein is CASGDRDRAHNEQFF.

This chain connects TRBV6-1 to TRBJ1-4; D ambiguous. Trimming cost V 6 bases and J 7 bases, with 9 bases left between them. Germline lookup yields CDR1 MNHNS and CDR2 SASEGT. The CDR3 covers 12 residues. CDR3 sequence reads: CASSTPGEKLFF. The CDR3 DNA reads TGTGCCAGCAGCACCCCAGGTGAAAAACTGTTTTTT.